The 23 T cell receptor beta chains below all came from one sample that was sequenced in a study of blood T cell repertoires in COVID-19. Only in-frame clones appear in the TCRdb table, and some are missing; sequencing was by immunoSEQ multiplex PCR. This sample has over 600,000 clones, with 85% to 90% found just once. Sequenced material: peripheral blood. Every receptor here comes from a woman under 30 with acute or convalescent COVID-19.

The gene calls are TRBV19 and TRBJ2-1; D uncertain. Germline CDR1 LNHDA, CDR2 SQIVND (reference sequence). Trimming left V 1 base short and J 0 bases short, with 7 bases between. The CDR3 consists of 15 residues. The chain's CDR3 is CASSIGASSYNEQFF. The CDR3 nucleotides are TGTGCCAGTAGTATAGGGGCCAGCTCCTACAATGAGCAGTTCTTC.

V usage is TRBV15 and J usage is TRBJ2-1, with D tentatively TRBD1 (5 bases). The CDR3 contains 16 residues. Germline loops: CDR1 LNHNV, CDR2 YYDKDF (reference sequence). The V gene lost 1 base and the J gene lost 6 bases, with 16 bases spanning the gap. CDR3 in DNA: TGTGCCACCAGCAGAGTGGGTGCAGGGAATCTCAATGAGCAGTTCTTC. It codes for CATSRVGAGNLNEQFF.

The chain recombines TRBV7-2 with TRBJ1-1; 7 bases align to TRBD1. J was trimmed by 4 bases and V by 4 bases; bases with no gene match: 12. CDR3 size: 16 residues. The germline V gene has CDR1 SGHTA and CDR2 FQGNSA. CDR3 region: CASSYPRQGPRTEAFF. The CDR3 region has the DNA TGTGCCAGCAGCTACCCGCGACAGGGACCGCGCACTGAAGCTTTCTTT.

This clone has only one observation. This chain connects TRBV5-1 to TRBJ2-2; D is possibly TRBD1 (6 bases). V lost 3 bases and J 0 bases, leaving 15 bases between the germline ends. The CDR3 runs to 17 residues. The germline CDR1 and CDR2 sequences are SGHRS and YFSETQ. The CDR3 loop is CASSSTLGQTNTGELFF. As DNA, the CDR3 is TGCGCCAGCAGCTCGACCCTAGGACAGACGAACACCGGGGAGCTGTTTTTT.

J is TRBJ2-7 and V is TRBV27; perhaps TRBD2 as D (5 bases). CDR1 is MNHEY, CDR2 SMNVEV, per germline (reference sequence). Trimming stripped 6 bases from V and 5 bases from J, with 20 bases between. This CDR3 comprises 15 residues. The CDR3: CASSPVWGANHEQYF. CDR3 nucleotides: TGTGCCAGCAGCCCGGTATGGGGAGCCAATCACGAGCAGTACTTC.

The gene calls are TRBV21-1 and TRBJ1-2; TRBD1, the table's D call, lacks a check against the DNA. TRBV21-1 is deemed a pseudogene. The CDR3 covers 16 residues. In DNA form, the CDR3 reads TGTGCCAGCAGCAAAGCTGGGGAGACAGGGGCTTATGGCTACACCTTC. Translating it yields CASSKAGETGAYGYTF.

The rearrangement joins TRBV11-2 to TRBJ1-6; 9 bases line up with TRBD1. The CDR3 has 16 amino acids. The V and J ends lost 4 bases and 7 bases, in that order; junction bases with no gene match: 8. Germline values: CDR1 SGHAT, CDR2 FQNNGV. This CDR3 reads CASSYRQGVGNSPLHF. DNA for the CDR3: TGTGCCAGCAGCTATCGACAGGGGGTGGGGAATTCACCCCTCCACTTT.

This clone was detected only once. The V and J genes are TRBV2 and TRBJ1-2, with D possibly matching TRBD1 (6 bases). The germline V gene encodes CDR1 SNHLY and CDR2 FYNNEI. This CDR3 is 14 amino acids long. V was shortened by 9 bases and J by 1 base, with 15 bases between the two germline ends. CDR3 region: CASPGRGNNYGYTF. CDR3 sequence (DNA): TGTGCCAGTCCGGGCAGGGGAAATAACTATGGCTACACCTTC.

The chain has TRBV5-6 and TRBJ2-1, with TRBD2 matching 10 bases. The V gene's germline CDR1 is SGHDT and CDR2 YYEEEE. V gave up 5 bases and J gave up 8 bases; unmatched junction bases: 16. This CDR3 has 17 amino acids. The CDR3 DNA is TGTGCCAGCAGTCTCAAAGCGGGGGGGCCAAAAGCCCATGAGCAGTTCTTC. Translation: CASSLKAGGPKAHEQFF. The full variable domain, with the rest looked up from reference TRBV5-6 and TRBJ2-1, is DAGVTQSPTHLIKTRGQQVTLRCSPKSGHDTVSWYQQALGQGPQFIFQYYEEEERQRGNFPDRFSGHQFPNYSSELNVNALLLGDSALYLCASSLKAGGPKAHEQFFGPGTRLTVL.

V usage is TRBV28 and J usage is TRBJ2-3; tentatively, D is TRBD2 (6 bases). Germline V CDR1 and CDR2: MDHEN, SYDVKM. Trimming took off 5 bases at V and 8 bases at J, with 14 bases between the two ends. This CDR3 is 13 amino acids long. The CDR3 DNA reads as TGTGCCAGCAGTACCTCACTGCGGGGTACGCAGTATTTT. Amino acids: CASSTSLRGTQYF.

The CDR3 is CASSRSVVNYGYTF. As DNA, the CDR3 is TGTGCCAGCAGCCGTAGCGTGGTTAACTATGGCTACACCTTC. J is TRBJ1-2 and V is TRBV7-9; D is unresolved. Looked up from germline, CDR1 is SEHNR and CDR2 is FQNEAQ (reference sequence). V shed 5 bases and J shed 1 base, with 11 bases lying between them. The CDR3 has 14 residues.

The chain couples TRBV4-3 to TRBJ2-3; D is possibly TRBD2 (5 bases). The CDR3 is 14 amino acids. V was cut by 4 bases and J by 5 bases, with 13 bases left in between. Germline lookup yields CDR1 LGHNA and CDR2 YSLEER. This CDR3 reads CASSPRPEGDTQYF. The CDR3 DNA follows: TGCGCCAGCAGCCCTAGGCCCGAGGGAGATACGCAGTATTTT.

The V and J genes are TRBV3-1 (or the pseudogene TRBV3-2) and TRBJ2-1, with TRBD2 matching 13 bases. The ends lost 0 bases at V and 4 bases at J; junction bases unmatched: 12. The germline gives CDR1 LGHDT, CDR2 YNNKEL (reference sequence). The length of the CDR3 is 20 residues. CDR3 region: CASSQDPTGLAGVTYNEQFF. The CDR3, as DNA: TGTGCCAGCAGCCAAGATCCGACAGGACTAGCGGGGGTAACATACAATGAGCAGTTCTTC.

The CDR3: CASRPDRGETQYF. In DNA, the CDR3 is TGTGCCAGCAGACCGGACAGGGGTGAGACCCAGTACTTC. V gene TRBV2 combines with J gene TRBJ2-5; 9 positions match TRBD1. V lost 6 bases and J lost 5; bases outside the gene matches: 4. CDR1 is SNHLY, CDR2 FYNNEI, per germline. This CDR3 spans 13 amino acids.

The J gene is TRBJ1-2, the V gene TRBV20-1; no firm D call. CDR1 is DFQATT, CDR2 SNEGSKA, per germline (reference sequence). The CDR3 sequence is 11 residues long. The V and J ends lost 3 bases and 5 bases respectively, with 7 bases between them. This CDR3 is CSASLAYGYTF. As DNA, the CDR3 is TGCAGTGCTAGTCTGGCTTATGGCTACACCTTC.

The chain links TRBV4-3 to TRBJ1-1, with 9 bases matching TRBD1. Trimming removed 0 bases from V and 1 base from J; junction bases left unmatched: 12. Germline-derived CDR1 and CDR2 are LGHNA and YSLEER. This CDR3 is built from 19 residues. The CDR3 region is CASSQEWDRAYYGNTEAFF. CDR3 DNA: TGCGCCAGCAGCCAAGAATGGGACAGGGCTTATTATGGGAACACTGAAGCTTTCTTT.

The chain recombines TRBV4-1 with TRBJ1-2; D remains unclear. The V gene's germline CDR1 is MGHRA and CDR2 YSYEKL. The V end lost 2 bases, the J end lost 4 bases, and 14 bases lay between the germline ends. CDR3 length: 15 amino acids. The CDR3 protein is CASSQPREGSYGYTF. CDR3 sequence (DNA): TGCGCCAGCAGCCAACCGAGGGAGGGAAGCTATGGCTACACCTTC.

V and J are TRBV9 and TRBJ1-3, with D tentatively TRBD1 (5 bases). This CDR3 comprises 15 residues. The germline gives CDR1 SGDLS, CDR2 YYNGEE. V was clipped by 5 bases and J by 0 bases, with 12 bases between them. CDR3 amino acids: CASRGGRGSGNTIYF. The CDR3 DNA follows: TGTGCCAGCAGGGGAGGGAGGGGCTCTGGAAACACCATATATTTT.

The table lists this clone with a count of one. The chain is built from TRBV4-1 and TRBJ2-7; perhaps TRBD1 as D (5 bases). Germline values: CDR1 MGHRA, CDR2 YSYEKL. With 4 bases removed from V and 5 bases from J, the gap between germline ends came to 9 bases. The CDR3 extends over 12 amino acids. The CDR3 DNA reads as TGCGCCAGCAGCCGGGGCATGAACGAGCAGTACTTC. Encoded protein: CASSRGMNEQYF.

The rearrangement joins TRBV23-1 to TRBJ1-2; D unresolved. TRBV23-1 is identified as an open reading frame with a role that is uncertain. This CDR3 spans 14 amino acids. The V gene lost 2 bases and the J gene lost 5 bases, with 12 bases spanning the gap. CDR3 sequence (DNA): TGCGCCAGCAGTCAAGAGGCCCCCCCTTATGGCTACACCTTC. This encodes CASSQEAPPYGYTF.

The chain's CDR3 is CASSVNPLQGTEAFF. CDR3 nucleotide sequence: TGTGCCAGCAGCGTAAATCCCCTTCAGGGGACTGAAGCTTTCTTT. The chain is built from TRBV9 and TRBJ1-1; tentative D call: TRBD1 (6 bases). This CDR3 is 15 amino acids long. Germline-derived CDR1 and CDR2 are SGDLS and YYNGEE. The V and J ends lost 1 base and 5 bases respectively, with 15 bases between them.

This rearrangement joins TRBV9 to TRBJ1-6; 7 bases align to TRBD1. The ends lost 2 bases at V and 10 bases at J; junction bases unmatched: 21. This CDR3 comprises 19 residues. Germline values: CDR1 SGDLS, CDR2 YYNGEE. CDR3: CASSVTLGNPDRVDSPLHF. For the CDR3, the DNA is TGTGCCAGCAGCGTGACCCTCGGAAATCCTGACAGGGTAGACTCACCCCTCCACTTT.

V is TRBV30 and J is TRBJ2-1, with 13 bases matching TRBD2. There are 14 residues in the CDR3. With 4 bases clipped from V and 11 bases from J, the junction kept 8 bases outside the gene matches. From germline, CDR1 is GTSNPN and CDR2 SVGIG (reference sequence). In DNA, the CDR3 is TGTGCCTGGATCCCGGGACTAGCGGGGAGGAAGCAGTTCTTC. Translation gives CAWIPGLAGRKQFF.